These 26 T cell receptor beta chains were all obtained from the same sample, sequenced in a study of response to subunit inactivated influenza vaccine. In TCRdb, the RT-PCR reads were re-called with MiXCR into one record per CDR3 protein. Counted here are about 800,000 distinct CDR3 sequences, about 20% occurring once; the ten biggest clones make up around 9.6%. The sample was PBMCs from blood, taken approximately 5 days after vaccination. These TCRs come from a man aged 45-60 years who received an inactivated influenza vaccine.

The chain recombines TRBV2 with TRBJ2-1, with a weak D call TRBD2 (6 bases). Trimming removed 4 bases from V and 9 bases from J, with 16 bases in between. Germline CDR1 reads SNHLY; CDR2 reads FYNNEI. The CDR3 runs 14 residues. The CDR3 protein is CASSAHGEAGEQFF. The CDR3 DNA follows: TGTGCCAGCAGTGCCCACGGGGAGGCAGGTGAGCAGTTCTTC. Looking up the rest from reference TRBV2 and TRBJ2-1 gives the full variable domain: EPEVTQTPSHQVTQMGQEVILRCVPISNHLYFYWYRQILGQKVEFLVSFYNNEISEKSEIFDDQFSVERPDGSNFTLKIRSTKLEDSAMYFCASSAHGEAGEQFFGPGTRLTVL.

This sequence joins TRBV20-1 and TRBJ2-1, with 7 bases fitting TRBD2. The CDR3 is made up of 18 amino acids. Germline-derived CDR1 and CDR2 are DFQATT and SNEGSKA (reference sequence). Trimming removed 2 bases from V and 7 bases from J; junction bases left unmatched: 20. The CDR3 bases are TGCAGTGCTAGACTCTATTTCGCTAGCGGTAATCGGGGGAATGAGCAGTTCTTC. Its protein is CSARLYFASGNRGNEQFF.

This chain joins TRBV5-5 and TRBJ2-3; 8 bases are shared with TRBD2. Germline CDR1 reads SGHKS; CDR2 reads YYEKEE (reference sequence). There are 18 residues in the CDR3. V shed 0 bases and J 0 bases; nucleotides not matched to a gene: 9. CDR3 residues: CASSLALAGFSSTDTQYF. The CDR3, as DNA: TGTGCCAGCAGCTTGGCGTTAGCGGGGTTCTCTAGCACAGATACGCAGTATTTT. The full variable domain, its missing parts supplied by reference TRBV5-5 and TRBJ2-3, is DAGVTQSPTHLIKTRGQQVTLRCSPISGHKSVSWYQQVLGQGPQFIFQYYEKEERGRGNFPDRFSARQFPNYSSELNVNALLLGDSALYLCASSLALAGFSSTDTQYFGPGTRLTVL.

This clonotype was seen a few times. The chain recombines TRBV6-1 with TRBJ2-1; D possibly corresponds to TRBD2 (5 bases). The V gene lost 5 bases and the J gene lost 0 bases, with 17 bases spanning the gap. Germline V gene sequence: CDR1 MNHNS, CDR2 SASEGT. There are 17 residues in the CDR3. The CDR3 sequence: CASSLIPSLSSYNEQFF. The CDR3 DNA reads as TGTGCCAGCAGTCTTATTCCTAGCCTTAGCTCCTACAATGAGCAGTTCTTC.

This clonotype was counted a few times. The chain is built from TRBV7-9 and TRBJ2-1; 9 positions match TRBD1. This CDR3 has 16 amino acids. J was trimmed by 2 bases and V by 3 bases; bases with no gene match: 5. Germline values: CDR1 SEHNR, CDR2 FQNEAQ (reference sequence). The CDR3 sequence is CASSLGQGGPYNEQFF. CDR3 nucleotide sequence: TGTGCCAGCAGCTTGGGACAGGGAGGTCCCTACAATGAGCAGTTCTTC. Full variable domain (rest looked up from reference TRBV7-9 and TRBJ2-1): DTGVSQNPRHKITKRGQNVTFRCDPISEHNRLYWYRQTLGQGPEFLTYFQNEAQLEKSRLLSDRFSAERPKGSFSTLEIQRTEQGDSAMYLCASSLGQGGPYNEQFFGPGTRLTVL.

The gene calls are TRBV5-6 and TRBJ1-2; a possible D gene is TRBD1 (5 bases). The V end was cut by 0 bases, the J end by 4 bases, with 10 bases between. From germline, CDR1 is SGHDT and CDR2 YYEEEE. CDR3 length: 14 amino acids. The CDR3 nucleotides read TGTGCCAGCAGCTTGGACAGGAGCCCCTATGGCTACACCTTC. Translated, it gives CASSLDRSPYGYTF. The variable domain in full, completed from reference TRBV5-6 and TRBJ1-2, reads DAGVTQSPTHLIKTRGQQVTLRCSPKSGHDTVSWYQQALGQGPQFIFQYYEEEERQRGNFPDRFSGHQFPNYSSELNVNALLLGDSALYLCASSLDRSPYGYTFGSGTRLTVV.

This clonotype was counted only a few times. The V gene is TRBV12-3 or TRBV12-4, the J gene TRBJ1-1; 7 bases are shared with TRBD1. This CDR3 region has 15 residues. V gave up 5 bases and J gave up 6 bases; unmatched junction bases: 12. In nucleotides, the CDR3 is TGTGCCAGCAGTAAAAGACAGGGTGGGGCATCTGAAGCTTTCTTT. Its translation is CASSKRQGGASEAFF.

This clonotype was seen a few times. The CDR3 bases are TGTGCCAGCAGCTTGGACACTAGCTCCTACGAGCAGTACTTC. Residues: CASSLDTSSYEQYF. The gene calls are TRBV5-5 and TRBJ2-7, with D possibly being TRBD2 (5 bases). The CDR3 has 14 residues. Trimming took 0 bases from V and 0 from J, leaving 7 bases between them. Germline assignment: CDR1 SGHKS and CDR2 YYEKEE (reference sequence).

The chain is built from TRBV12-3 or TRBV12-4 and TRBJ1-2; unclear D gene. The V gene lost 3 bases and the J gene lost 7 bases, with 12 bases spanning the gap. The CDR3 spans 13 residues. CDR3 sequence (DNA): TGTGCCAGCAGTTTGGAAGGGAGAGGTGGCTACACCTTC. Amino acid sequence: CASSLEGRGGYTF.

This clonotype showed up just a few times. V and J are TRBV12-3 or TRBV12-4 and TRBJ2-5; D may correspond to TRBD1 or TRBD2 (5 bases each). Trimming took off 3 bases at V and 4 bases at J, with 15 bases between the two ends. The CDR3 totals 15 residues. CDR3 sequence (DNA): TGTGCCAGCAGTTTCCGGGGCAGGGAAGGAGAGACCCAGTACTTC. This codes for CASSFRGREGETQYF.

This clonotype was seen only a few times. The chain links TRBV5-1 to TRBJ2-7; D is unclear. The CDR3 loop spans 15 amino acids. Trimming shortened V by 2 bases and J by 2 bases, and 14 bases separated the two germline ends. CDR1 is SGHRS, CDR2 YFSETQ, per germline. CDR3 protein: CASSFDSRQAYEQYF. The CDR3 DNA follows: TGCGCCAGCAGCTTCGATTCCCGTCAGGCCTACGAGCAGTACTTC. Full variable domain (outside the CDR3, taken from reference TRBV5-1 and TRBJ2-7): KAGVTQTPRYLIKTRGQQVTLSCSPISGHRSVSWYQQTPGQGLQFLFEYFSETQRNKGNFPGRFSGRQFSNSRSEMNVSTLELGDSALYLCASSFDSRQAYEQYFGPGTRLTVT.

In this sample, this clonotype turned up many times. The chain links TRBV11-1 to TRBJ1-2; perhaps TRBD1 as D (6 bases). Looked up from germline, CDR1 is SGHAT and CDR2 is FQDESV (reference sequence). The CDR3 covers 13 residues. Trimming took 8 bases from V and 5 from J, leaving 15 bases between them. The CDR3 protein is CASATNREYGYTF. CDR3 DNA: TGTGCCAGCGCCACAAACAGGGAGTATGGCTACACCTTC.

There are a few counts of this clonotype. The chain uses TRBV4-3 and TRBJ2-3; possible D gene TRBD2, 5 bases. Germline V gene lookup returns CDR1 LGHNA and CDR2 YSLEER. Trimming removed 4 bases from V and 2 bases from J, with 13 bases in between. The CDR3 sequence is 15 residues long. The CDR3 loop reads CASSRAADLTDTQYF. CDR3 nucleotide sequence: TGCGCCAGCAGCCGAGCGGCGGATCTCACAGATACGCAGTATTTT.

V is TRBV12-3 or TRBV12-4 and J is TRBJ2-2; possibly TRBD1 for D (5 bases). V was clipped by 6 bases and J by 6 bases, with 17 bases between them. This CDR3 is built from 15 residues. The CDR3 nucleotides are TGTGCCAGCAGGACTCGAAATAGACAGTCCGGGGAGCTGTTTTTT. It translates to CASRTRNRQSGELFF.

This clonotype was recorded many times. The rearrangement uses TRBV29-1 and TRBJ2-4; TRBD1 is a possible D gene (6 bases). The germline gives CDR1 SQVTM, CDR2 ANQGSEA. The CDR3 spans 13 residues. Trimming pared 6 bases from V and 0 bases from J, leaving 9 bases between. CDR3 sequence: CSVGQLAKNIQYF. CDR3 nucleotide sequence: TGCAGCGTCGGACAGTTAGCCAAAAACATTCAGTACTTC.

The chain combines TRBV9 with TRBJ1-2; TRBD1 might be the D (5 bases). V was pared by 0 bases and J by 8 bases, with 14 bases between. Germline loops: CDR1 SGDLS, CDR2 YYNGEE. CDR3 length: 14 amino acids. The CDR3 region has the DNA TGTGCCAGCAGCGTAGTAGTTAGGGGACGGGGCTACACCTTC. It specifies CASSVVVRGRGYTF.

The chain combines TRBV10-3 with TRBJ2-7, with 8 bases aligning to TRBD1. Trimming removed 6 bases from V and 0 bases from J; junction bases left unmatched: 4. The length of the CDR3 is 14 residues. Germline CDR1 ENHRY, CDR2 SYGVKD. The CDR3 nucleotides read TGTGCCATCAGATCCGGGACAGGCTCCTACGAGCAGTACTTC. Its protein product is CAIRSGTGSYEQYF.

This clonotype was counted only a few times. CDR3 amino acids: CASRELADTQYF. CDR3 DNA sequence: TGTGCCAGCAGGGAACTAGCAGATACGCAGTATTTT. The chain is built from TRBV2 and TRBJ2-3; tentatively, D is TRBD2 (5 bases). The germline CDR1 and CDR2 sequences are SNHLY and FYNNEI. The CDR3 has 12 residues. Trimming removed 6 bases at V and 4 bases at J, with 8 bases between. The complete variable domain, with remaining parts taken from reference TRBV2 and TRBJ2-3, reads EPEVTQTPSHQVTQMGQEVILRCVPISNHLYFYWYRQILGQKVEFLVSFYNNEISEKSEIFDDQFSVERPDGSNFTLKIRSTKLEDSAMYFCASRELADTQYFGPGTRLTVL.

The chain is built from TRBV30 and TRBJ2-7; D unclear. Deletions cut 0 bases from V and 0 bases from J, with 15 bases between. Per the germline V gene, CDR1 is GTSNPN and CDR2 is SVGIG (reference sequence). The CDR3 has 16 amino acids. The CDR3 spells CAWSVPLGLSSYEQYF. As DNA, the CDR3 is TGTGCCTGGAGTGTTCCCCTAGGCCTTAGCTCCTACGAGCAGTACTTC. The whole variable domain, remainder taken from reference TRBV30 and TRBJ2-7, is SQTIHQWPATLVQPVGSPLSLECTVEGTSNPNLYWYRQAAGRGLQLLFYSVGIGQISSEVPQNLSASRPQDRQFILSSKKLLLSDSGFYLCAWSVPLGLSSYEQYFGPGTRLTVT.

This clonotype has only a few counts. The V and J genes are TRBV15 and TRBJ1-5, with D perhaps TRBD1 (5 bases). Trimming shortened V by 0 bases and J by 0 bases, and 12 bases separated the two germline ends. CDR1 and CDR2 from the germline V gene are LNHNV and YYDKDF (reference sequence). The CDR3 extends over 17 amino acids. The CDR3 here is CATSRDRVGDSNQPQHF. As DNA, the CDR3 is TGTGCCACCAGCAGAGATAGGGTAGGGGATAGCAATCAGCCCCAGCATTTT.

V gene TRBV2 combines with J gene TRBJ2-7; D uncertain. Germline V gene data show CDR1 as SNHLY and CDR2 as FYNNEI. The ends were cut back, 4 bases at V and 3 bases at J, with 16 bases in the middle. The CDR3 is made up of 15 amino acids. The CDR3 is CASSVSIGILYEQYF. CDR3 in DNA: TGTGCCAGCAGTGTATCTATTGGGATCCTCTACGAGCAGTACTTC.

This clonotype has a handful of counts. The chain couples TRBV28 to TRBJ2-7; D assignment may be TRBD1 or TRBD2 (5 bases each). The germline V gene has CDR1 MDHEN and CDR2 SYDVKM. This CDR3 has 12 amino acids. Trimming removed 7 bases at V and 4 bases at J, with 11 bases between. CDR3 sequence: CASNEGTYEQYF. The CDR3 DNA follows: TGTGCCAGCAATGAGGGGACGTACGAGCAGTACTTC. Full variable domain (rest looked up from reference TRBV28 and TRBJ2-7): DVKVTQSSRYLVKRTGEKVFLECVQDMDHENMFWYRQDPGLGLRLIYFSYDVKMKEKGDIPEGYSVSREKKERFSLILESASTNQTSMYLCASNEGTYEQYFGPGTRLTVT.

V is TRBV7-9 and J is TRBJ2-5; a weak D match, TRBD2 (6 bases). CDR1 is SEHNR and CDR2 is FQNEAQ in the germline V gene (reference sequence). The CDR3 contains 13 residues. The V and J ends lost 5 bases and 3 bases respectively, with 10 bases between them. The CDR3 loop reads CASSALAKETQYF. CDR3 coding DNA: TGTGCCAGCAGCGCACTAGCAAAAGAGACCCAGTACTTC. The full variable domain, completed using reference TRBV7-9 and TRBJ2-5, is DTGVSQNPRHKITKRGQNVTFRCDPISEHNRLYWYRQTLGQGPEFLTYFQNEAQLEKSRLLSDRFSAERPKGSFSTLEIQRTEQGDSAMYLCASSALAKETQYFGPGTRLLVL.

V and J are TRBV27 and TRBJ2-7, with D perhaps TRBD2 (5 bases). Germline-derived CDR1 and CDR2 are MNHEY and SMNVEV (reference sequence). Deletions cut 6 bases from V and 3 bases from J, with 15 bases between. CDR3 length: 14 amino acids. CDR3 loop: CASSLRVNLYEQYF. CDR3 coding DNA: TGTGCCAGCAGCTTGAGGGTAAATCTCTACGAGCAGTACTTC.

The rearrangement joins TRBV20-1 to TRBJ2-7; 11 bases align to TRBD2. The CDR3 is made up of 13 amino acids. The germline V gene encodes CDR1 DFQATT and CDR2 SNEGSKA (reference sequence). J was trimmed by 7 bases and V by 6 bases; bases with no gene match: 8. The CDR3 sequence is CSAITSGGAEQYF. The CDR3 DNA reads TGCAGTGCGATAACTAGCGGGGGAGCGGAGCAGTACTTC.

Worth noting for this clonotype: An end of the junction does not agree with germline; a read error may underlie this. This chain joins TRBV12-3 or TRBV12-4 and TRBJ2-7; TRBD2 matches 9 bases. There are 21 residues in the CDR3. The CDR3: CASSFRPPGLANRGSSNEQYF. The CDR3 DNA sequence: TGTGCCAGCAGTTTTAGGCCGCCGGGACTAGCTAACCGTGGTAGCTCCAACGAGCAGTACTTC.